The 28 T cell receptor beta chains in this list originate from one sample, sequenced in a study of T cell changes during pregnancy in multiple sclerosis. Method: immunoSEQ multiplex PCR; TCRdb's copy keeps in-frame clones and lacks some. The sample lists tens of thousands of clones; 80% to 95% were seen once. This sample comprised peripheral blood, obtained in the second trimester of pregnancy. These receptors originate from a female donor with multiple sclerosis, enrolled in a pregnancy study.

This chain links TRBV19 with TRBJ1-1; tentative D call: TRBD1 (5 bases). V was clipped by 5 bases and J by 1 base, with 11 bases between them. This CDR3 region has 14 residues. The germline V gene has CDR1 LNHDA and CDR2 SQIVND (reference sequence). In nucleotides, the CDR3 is TGTGCCAGTAGTGCATTCGGGGGGAACACTGAAGCTTTCTTT. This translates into CASSAFGGNTEAFF.

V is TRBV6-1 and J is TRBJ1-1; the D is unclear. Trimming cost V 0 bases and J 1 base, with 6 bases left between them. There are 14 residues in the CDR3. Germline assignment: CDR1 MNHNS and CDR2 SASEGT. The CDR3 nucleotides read TGTGCCAGCAGTGAAGCGACGGGGAACACTGAAGCTTTCTTT. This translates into CASSEATGNTEAFF.

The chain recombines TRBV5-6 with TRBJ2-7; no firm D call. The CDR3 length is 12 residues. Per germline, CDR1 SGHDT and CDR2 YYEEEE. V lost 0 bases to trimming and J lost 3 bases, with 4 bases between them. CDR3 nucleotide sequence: TGTGCCAGCAGCTTGGCCAGCTACGAGCAGTACTTC. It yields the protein CASSLASYEQYF. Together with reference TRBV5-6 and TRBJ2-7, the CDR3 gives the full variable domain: DAGVTQSPTHLIKTRGQQVTLRCSPKSGHDTVSWYQQALGQGPQFIFQYYEEEERQRGNFPDRFSGHQFPNYSSELNVNALLLGDSALYLCASSLASYEQYFGPGTRLTVT.

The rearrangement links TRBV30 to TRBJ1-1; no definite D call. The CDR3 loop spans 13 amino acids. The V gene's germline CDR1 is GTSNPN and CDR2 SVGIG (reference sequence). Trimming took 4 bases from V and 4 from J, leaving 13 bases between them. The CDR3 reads CAWNRGIGTEAFF. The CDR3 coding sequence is TGTGCCTGGAACAGAGGGATTGGCACTGAAGCTTTCTTT.

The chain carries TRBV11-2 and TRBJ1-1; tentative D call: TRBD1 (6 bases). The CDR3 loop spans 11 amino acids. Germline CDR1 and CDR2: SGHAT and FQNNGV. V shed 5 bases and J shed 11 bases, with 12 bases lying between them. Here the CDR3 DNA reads TGTGCCAGCAGCACTCGGCAGGGGGCTTTCTTT. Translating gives CASSTRQGAFF. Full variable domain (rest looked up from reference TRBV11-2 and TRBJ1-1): EAGVAQSPRYKIIEKRQSVAFWCNPISGHATLYWYQQILGQGPKLLIQFQNNGVVDDSQLPKDRFSAERLKGVDSTLKIQPAKLEDSAVYLCASSTRQGAFFGQGTRLTVV.

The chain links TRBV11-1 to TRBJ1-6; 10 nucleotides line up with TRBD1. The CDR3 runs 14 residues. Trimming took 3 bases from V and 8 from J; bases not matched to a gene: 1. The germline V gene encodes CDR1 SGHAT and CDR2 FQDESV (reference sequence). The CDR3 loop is CASSLGTGDSPLHF. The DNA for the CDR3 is TGTGCCAGCAGCTTGGGGACAGGGGATTCACCCCTCCACTTT.

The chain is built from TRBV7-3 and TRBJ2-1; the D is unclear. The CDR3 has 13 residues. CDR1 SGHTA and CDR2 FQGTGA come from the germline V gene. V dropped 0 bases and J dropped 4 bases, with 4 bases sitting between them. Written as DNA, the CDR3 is TGTGCCAGCAGCTTAACCTTATACAATGAGCAGTTCTTC. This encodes CASSLTLYNEQFF.

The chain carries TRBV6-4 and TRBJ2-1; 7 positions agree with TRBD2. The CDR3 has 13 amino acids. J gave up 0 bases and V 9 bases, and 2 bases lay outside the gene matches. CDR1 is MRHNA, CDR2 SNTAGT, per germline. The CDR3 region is CASRGGSYNEQFF. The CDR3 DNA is TGTGCCAGTCGCGGGGGCTCCTACAATGAGCAGTTCTTC.

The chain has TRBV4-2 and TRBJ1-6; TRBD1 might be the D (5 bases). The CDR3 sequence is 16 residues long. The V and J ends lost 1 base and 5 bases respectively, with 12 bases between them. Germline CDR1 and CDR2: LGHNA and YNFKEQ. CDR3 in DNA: TGTGCCAGCAGCCAAGTGGGTGCGGGGGATAATTCACCCCTCCACTTT. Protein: CASSQVGAGDNSPLHF.

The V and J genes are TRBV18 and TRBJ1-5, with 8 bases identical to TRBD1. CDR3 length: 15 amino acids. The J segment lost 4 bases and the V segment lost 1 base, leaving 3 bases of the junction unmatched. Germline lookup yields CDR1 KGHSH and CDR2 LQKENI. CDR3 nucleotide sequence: TGTGCCAGCTCACCACGGACAGGGATTAATCAGCCCCAGCATTTT. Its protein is CASSPRTGINQPQHF.

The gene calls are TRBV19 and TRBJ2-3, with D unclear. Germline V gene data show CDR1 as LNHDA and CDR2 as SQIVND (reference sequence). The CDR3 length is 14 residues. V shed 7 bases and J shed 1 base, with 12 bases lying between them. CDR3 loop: CASKSPPGTDTQYF. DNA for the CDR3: TGTGCCAGTAAGTCCCCTCCGGGCACAGATACGCAGTATTTT.

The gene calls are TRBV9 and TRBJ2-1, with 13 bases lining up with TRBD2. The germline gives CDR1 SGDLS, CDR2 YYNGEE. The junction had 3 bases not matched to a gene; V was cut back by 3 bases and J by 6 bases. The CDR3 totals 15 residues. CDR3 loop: CASSAGLAGFNEQFF. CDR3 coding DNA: TGTGCCAGCAGCGCGGGACTAGCGGGATTCAATGAGCAGTTCTTC.

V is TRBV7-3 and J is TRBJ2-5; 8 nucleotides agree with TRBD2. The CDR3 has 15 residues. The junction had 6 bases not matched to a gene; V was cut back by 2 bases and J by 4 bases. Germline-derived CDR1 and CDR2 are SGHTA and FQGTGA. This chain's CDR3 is CASSLSSGGPETQYF. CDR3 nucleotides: TGTGCCAGCAGCTTATCCAGCGGGGGACCAGAGACCCAGTACTTC.

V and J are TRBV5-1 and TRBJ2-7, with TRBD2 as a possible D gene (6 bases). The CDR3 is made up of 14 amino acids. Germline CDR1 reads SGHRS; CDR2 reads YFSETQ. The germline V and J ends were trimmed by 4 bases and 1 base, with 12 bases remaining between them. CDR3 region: CASSRGSLSYEQYF. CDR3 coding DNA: TGCGCCAGCAGCCGGGGGTCCTTATCCTACGAGCAGTACTTC.

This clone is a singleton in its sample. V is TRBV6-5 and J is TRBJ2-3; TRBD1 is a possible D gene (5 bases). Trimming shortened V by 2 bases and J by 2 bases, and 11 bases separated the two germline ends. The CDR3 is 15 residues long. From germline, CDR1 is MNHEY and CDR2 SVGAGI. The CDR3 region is CASSYTDTSTDTQYF. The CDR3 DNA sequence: TGTGCCAGCAGTTACACGGACACCTCCACAGATACGCAGTATTTT.

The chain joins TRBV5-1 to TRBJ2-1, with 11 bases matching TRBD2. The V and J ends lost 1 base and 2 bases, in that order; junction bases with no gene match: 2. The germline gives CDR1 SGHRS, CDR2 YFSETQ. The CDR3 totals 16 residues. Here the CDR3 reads CASSLTSGGTYNEQFF. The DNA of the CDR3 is TGCGCCAGCAGCTTGACTAGCGGGGGAACCTACAATGAGCAGTTCTTC.

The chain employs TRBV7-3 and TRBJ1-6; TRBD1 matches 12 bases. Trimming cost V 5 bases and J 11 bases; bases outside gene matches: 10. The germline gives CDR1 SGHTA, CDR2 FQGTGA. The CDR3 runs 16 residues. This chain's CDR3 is CASSLSGQGARTPLHF. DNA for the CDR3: TGTGCCAGCAGCCTCTCGGGACAGGGGGCTCGGACACCCCTCCACTTT.

In nucleotides, the CDR3 is TGTGCCAGCAGCTTGACAACTGCAACTAATGAAAAACTGTTTTTT. Its protein is CASSLTTATNEKLFF. The chain has TRBV7-9 and TRBJ1-4; D remains unclear. This CDR3 has 15 amino acids. The germline gives CDR1 SEHNR, CDR2 FQNEAQ (reference sequence). The ends were cut back, 3 bases at V and 0 bases at J, with 8 bases in the middle.

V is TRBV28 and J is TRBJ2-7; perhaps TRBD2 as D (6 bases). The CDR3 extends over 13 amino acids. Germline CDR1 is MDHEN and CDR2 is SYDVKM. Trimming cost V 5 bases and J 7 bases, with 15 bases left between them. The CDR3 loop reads CASSRATRDEQYF. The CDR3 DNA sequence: TGTGCCAGCAGTCGGGCGACTAGGGATGAGCAGTACTTC.

The CDR3, as DNA: TGCGCCAGCAGCTTGTGGTCCTACCCTAGCACAGATACGCAGTATTTT. The encoded protein is CASSLWSYPSTDTQYF. The chain couples TRBV5-1 to TRBJ2-3, with D unclear. V dropped 1 base and J dropped 0 bases, with 12 bases sitting between them. The germline V gene has CDR1 SGHRS and CDR2 YFSETQ. This CDR3 is built from 16 residues.

CDR3 region: CASSLPGGQPQHF. The CDR3 DNA sequence: TGTGCCAGCAGCTTACCAGGAGGGCAGCCCCAGCATTTT. The chain carries TRBV7-2 and TRBJ1-5; no clear D. CDR1 and CDR2 (germline): SGHTA, FQGNSA. The V end lost 2 bases, the J end lost 7 bases, and 9 bases lay between the germline ends. The CDR3 is 13 amino acids.

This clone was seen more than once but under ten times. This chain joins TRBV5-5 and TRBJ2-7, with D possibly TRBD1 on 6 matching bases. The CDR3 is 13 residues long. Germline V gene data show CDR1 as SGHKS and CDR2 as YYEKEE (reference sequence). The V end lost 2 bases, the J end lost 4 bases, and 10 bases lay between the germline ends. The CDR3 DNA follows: TGTGCCAGCAGCTTCAACAGGGAATACGAGCAGTACTTC. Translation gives CASSFNREYEQYF.

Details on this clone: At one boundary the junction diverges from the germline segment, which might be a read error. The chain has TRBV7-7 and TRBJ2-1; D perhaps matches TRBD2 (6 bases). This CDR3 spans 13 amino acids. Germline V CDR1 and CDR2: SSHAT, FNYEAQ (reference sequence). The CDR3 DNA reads TGTGCTAGCAGCTTTTCGGGGGACAATGAGCAGTTCTTC. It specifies CASSFSGDNEQFF.

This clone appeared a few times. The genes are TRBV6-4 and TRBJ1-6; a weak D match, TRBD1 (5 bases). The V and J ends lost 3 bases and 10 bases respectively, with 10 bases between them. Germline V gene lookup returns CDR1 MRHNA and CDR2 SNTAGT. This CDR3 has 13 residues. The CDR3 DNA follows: TGTGCCAGCAGTGAAGGGGTAGAATCACCCCTCCACTTT. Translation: CASSEGVESPLHF.

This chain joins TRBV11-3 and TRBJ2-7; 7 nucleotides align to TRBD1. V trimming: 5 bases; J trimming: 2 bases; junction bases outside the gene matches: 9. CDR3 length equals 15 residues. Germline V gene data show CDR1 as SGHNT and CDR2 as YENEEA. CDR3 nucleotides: TGTGCCAGCAGCCCAAGCCGACAGGGTGCCTACGAGCAGTACTTC. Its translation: CASSPSRQGAYEQYF.

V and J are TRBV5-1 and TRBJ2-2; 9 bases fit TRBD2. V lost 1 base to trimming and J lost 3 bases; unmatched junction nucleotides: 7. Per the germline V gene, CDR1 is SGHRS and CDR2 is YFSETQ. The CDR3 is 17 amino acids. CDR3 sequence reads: CASSLFALAGHTGELFF. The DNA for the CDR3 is TGCGCCAGCAGCTTGTTCGCACTAGCGGGCCACACCGGGGAGCTGTTTTTT.

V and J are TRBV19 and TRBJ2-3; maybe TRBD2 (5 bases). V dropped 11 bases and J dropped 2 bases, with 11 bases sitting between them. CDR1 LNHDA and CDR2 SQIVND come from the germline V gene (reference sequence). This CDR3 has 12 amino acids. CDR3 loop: CAVAPNTDTQYF. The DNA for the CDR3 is TGTGCCGTAGCGCCCAACACAGATACGCAGTATTTT.

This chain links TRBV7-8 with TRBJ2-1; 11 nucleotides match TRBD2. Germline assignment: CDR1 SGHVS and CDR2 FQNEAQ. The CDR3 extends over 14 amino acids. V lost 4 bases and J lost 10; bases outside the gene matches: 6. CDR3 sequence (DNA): TGTGCCAGCAGCTCGACTAGCGGGAACGTGGAGCAGTTCTTC. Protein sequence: CASSSTSGNVEQFF.